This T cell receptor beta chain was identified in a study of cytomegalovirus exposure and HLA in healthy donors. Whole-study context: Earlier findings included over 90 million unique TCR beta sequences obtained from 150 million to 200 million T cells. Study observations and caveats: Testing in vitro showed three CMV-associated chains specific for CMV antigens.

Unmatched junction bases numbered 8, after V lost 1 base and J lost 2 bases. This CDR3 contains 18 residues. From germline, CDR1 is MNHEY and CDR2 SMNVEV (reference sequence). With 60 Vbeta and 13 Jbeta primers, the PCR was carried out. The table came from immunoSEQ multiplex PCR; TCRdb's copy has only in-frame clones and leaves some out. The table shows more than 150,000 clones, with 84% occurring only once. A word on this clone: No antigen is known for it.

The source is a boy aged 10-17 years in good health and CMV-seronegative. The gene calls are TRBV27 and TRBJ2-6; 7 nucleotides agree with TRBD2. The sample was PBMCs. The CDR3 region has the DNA TGTGCCAGCAGTTTATTAATGCGGGGGACCCCTGGGGCCAACGTCCTGACTTTC. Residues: CASSLLMRGTPGANVLTF.